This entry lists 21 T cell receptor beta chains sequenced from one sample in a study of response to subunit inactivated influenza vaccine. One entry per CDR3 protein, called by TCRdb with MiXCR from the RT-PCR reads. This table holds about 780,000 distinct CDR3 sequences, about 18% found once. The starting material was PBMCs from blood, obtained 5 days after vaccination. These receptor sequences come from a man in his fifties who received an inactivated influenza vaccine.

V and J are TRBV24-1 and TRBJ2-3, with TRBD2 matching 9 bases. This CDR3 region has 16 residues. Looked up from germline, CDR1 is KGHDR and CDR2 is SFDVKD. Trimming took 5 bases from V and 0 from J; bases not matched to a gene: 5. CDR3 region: CATSGSSGASTDTQYF. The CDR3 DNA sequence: TGTGCCACCAGTGGATCTAGCGGGGCTAGCACAGATACGCAGTATTTT.

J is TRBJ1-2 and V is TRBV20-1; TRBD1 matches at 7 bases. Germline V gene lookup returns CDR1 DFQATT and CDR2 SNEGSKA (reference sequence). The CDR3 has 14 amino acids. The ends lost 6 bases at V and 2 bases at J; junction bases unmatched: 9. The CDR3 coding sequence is TGCAGTGCCCGAGACAGGGTCCGGAACTATGGCTACACCTTC. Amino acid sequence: CSARDRVRNYGYTF.

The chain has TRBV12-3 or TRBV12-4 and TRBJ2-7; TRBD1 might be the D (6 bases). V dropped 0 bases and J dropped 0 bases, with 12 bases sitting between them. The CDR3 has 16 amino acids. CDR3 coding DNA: TGTGCCAGCAGTTTAGCCCAGGGGCTCCTCTCCTACGAGCAGTACTTC. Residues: CASSLAQGLLSYEQYF.

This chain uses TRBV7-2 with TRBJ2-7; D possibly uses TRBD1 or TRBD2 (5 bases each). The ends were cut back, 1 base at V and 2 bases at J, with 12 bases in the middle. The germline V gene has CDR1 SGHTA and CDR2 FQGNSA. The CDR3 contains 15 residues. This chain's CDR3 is CASSLEVGGTYEQYF. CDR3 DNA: TGTGCCAGCAGCTTAGAGGTTGGGGGAACCTACGAGCAGTACTTC.

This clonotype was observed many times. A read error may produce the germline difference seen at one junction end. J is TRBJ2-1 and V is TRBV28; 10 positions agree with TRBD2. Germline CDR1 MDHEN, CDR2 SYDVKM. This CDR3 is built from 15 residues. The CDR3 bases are TGCGCCAGCAGCTTGCCTAGCGGGAGTTACAATGAGCAGTTCTTC. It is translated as CASSLPSGSYNEQFF.

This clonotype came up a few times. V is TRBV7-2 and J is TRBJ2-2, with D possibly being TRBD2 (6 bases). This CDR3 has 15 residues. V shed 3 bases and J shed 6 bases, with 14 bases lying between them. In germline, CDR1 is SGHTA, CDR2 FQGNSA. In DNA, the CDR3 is TGTGCCAGCAGCTTCAGAACTAGCCTATCCGGGGAGCTGTTTTTT. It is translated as CASSFRTSLSGELFF.

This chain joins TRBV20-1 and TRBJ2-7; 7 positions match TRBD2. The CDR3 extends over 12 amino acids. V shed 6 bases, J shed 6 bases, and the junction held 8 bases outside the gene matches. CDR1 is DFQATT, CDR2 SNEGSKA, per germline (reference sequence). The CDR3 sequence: CSASRGGSEQYF. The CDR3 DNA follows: TGCAGTGCGTCCCGCGGCGGGAGCGAGCAGTACTTC.

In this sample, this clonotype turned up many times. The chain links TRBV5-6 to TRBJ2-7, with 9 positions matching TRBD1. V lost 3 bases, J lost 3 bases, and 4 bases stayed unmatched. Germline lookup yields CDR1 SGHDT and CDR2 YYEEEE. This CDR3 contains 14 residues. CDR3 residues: CASSYPGQGYEQYF. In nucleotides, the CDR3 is TGTGCCAGCAGCTATCCGGGACAGGGCTACGAGCAGTACTTC.

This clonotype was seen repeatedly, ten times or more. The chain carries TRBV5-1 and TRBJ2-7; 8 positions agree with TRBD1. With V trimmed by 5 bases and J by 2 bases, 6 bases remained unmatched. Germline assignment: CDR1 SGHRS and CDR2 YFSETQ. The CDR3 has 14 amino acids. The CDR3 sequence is CASRPGTGTYEQYF. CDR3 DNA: TGCGCCAGCAGGCCCGGGACAGGAACCTACGAGCAGTACTTC.

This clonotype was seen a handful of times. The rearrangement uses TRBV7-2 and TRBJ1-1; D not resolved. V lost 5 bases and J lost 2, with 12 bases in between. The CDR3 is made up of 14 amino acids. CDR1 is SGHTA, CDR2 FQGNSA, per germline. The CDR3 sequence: CASSPPNSNTEAFF. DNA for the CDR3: TGTGCCAGCAGCCCCCCGAACAGCAACACTGAAGCTTTCTTT.

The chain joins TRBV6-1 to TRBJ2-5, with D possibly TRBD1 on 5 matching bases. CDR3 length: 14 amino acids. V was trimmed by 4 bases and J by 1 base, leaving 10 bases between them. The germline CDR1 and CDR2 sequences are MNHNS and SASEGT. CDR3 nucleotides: TGTGCCAGCAGTGGCCGGCAGGGCCAAGAGACCCAGTACTTC. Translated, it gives CASSGRQGQETQYF.

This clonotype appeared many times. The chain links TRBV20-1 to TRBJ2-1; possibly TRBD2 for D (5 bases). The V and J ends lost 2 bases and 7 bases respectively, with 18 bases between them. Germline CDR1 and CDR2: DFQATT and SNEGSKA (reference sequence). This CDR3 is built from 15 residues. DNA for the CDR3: TGCAGTGCTAGAAGGGCAACCGGGAATGGGAATGAGCAGTTCTTC. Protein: CSARRATGNGNEQFF.

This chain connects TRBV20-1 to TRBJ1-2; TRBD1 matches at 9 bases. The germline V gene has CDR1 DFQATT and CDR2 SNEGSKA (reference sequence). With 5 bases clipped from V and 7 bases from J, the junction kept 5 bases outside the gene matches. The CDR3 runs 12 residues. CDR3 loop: CSAGQGNSGYTF. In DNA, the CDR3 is TGCAGTGCTGGACAGGGGAATTCTGGCTACACCTTC.

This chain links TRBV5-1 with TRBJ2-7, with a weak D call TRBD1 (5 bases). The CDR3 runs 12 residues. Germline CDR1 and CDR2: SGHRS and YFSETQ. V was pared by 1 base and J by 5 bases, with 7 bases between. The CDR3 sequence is CASSLSRDEQYF. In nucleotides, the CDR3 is TGCGCCAGCAGCTTGAGCAGGGACGAGCAGTACTTC.

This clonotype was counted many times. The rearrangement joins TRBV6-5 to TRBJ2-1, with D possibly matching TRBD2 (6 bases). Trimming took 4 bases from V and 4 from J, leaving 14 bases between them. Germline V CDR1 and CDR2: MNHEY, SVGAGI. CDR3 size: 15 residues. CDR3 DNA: TGTGCCAGCAGTTTAGGGCAGGGAGGTTACAATGAGCAGTTCTTC. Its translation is CASSLGQGGYNEQFF.

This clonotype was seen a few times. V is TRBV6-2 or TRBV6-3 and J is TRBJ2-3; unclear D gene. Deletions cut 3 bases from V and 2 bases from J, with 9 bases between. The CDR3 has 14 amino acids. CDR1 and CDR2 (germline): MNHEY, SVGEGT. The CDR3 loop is CASSYVSFTDTQYF. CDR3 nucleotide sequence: TGTGCCAGCAGTTATGTATCTTTCACAGATACGCAGTATTTT.

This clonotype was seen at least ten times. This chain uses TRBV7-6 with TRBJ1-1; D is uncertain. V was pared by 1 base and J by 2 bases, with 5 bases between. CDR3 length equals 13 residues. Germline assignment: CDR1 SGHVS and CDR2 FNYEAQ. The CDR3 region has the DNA TGTGCCAGCAGCTTAGAAGAAAACACTGAAGCTTTCTTT. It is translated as CASSLEENTEAFF.

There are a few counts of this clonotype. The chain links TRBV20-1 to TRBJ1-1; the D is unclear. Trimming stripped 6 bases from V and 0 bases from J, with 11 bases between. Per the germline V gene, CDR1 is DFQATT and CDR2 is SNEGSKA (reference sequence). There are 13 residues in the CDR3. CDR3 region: CSAGEGLNTEAFF. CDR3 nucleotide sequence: TGCAGTGCCGGCGAAGGACTGAACACTGAAGCTTTCTTT.

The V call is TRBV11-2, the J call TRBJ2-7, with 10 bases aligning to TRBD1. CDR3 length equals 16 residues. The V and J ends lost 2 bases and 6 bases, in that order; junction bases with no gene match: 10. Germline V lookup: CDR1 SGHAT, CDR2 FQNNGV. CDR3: CASSLFPRDRGIEQYF. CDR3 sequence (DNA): TGTGCCAGCAGCTTATTCCCTCGGGACAGGGGTATCGAGCAGTACTTC.

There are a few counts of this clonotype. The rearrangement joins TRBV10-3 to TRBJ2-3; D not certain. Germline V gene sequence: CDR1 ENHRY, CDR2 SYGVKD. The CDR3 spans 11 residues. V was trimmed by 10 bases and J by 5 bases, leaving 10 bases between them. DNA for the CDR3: TGTGCCACCGGCACGGTAGATACGCAGTATTTT. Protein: CATGTVDTQYF.

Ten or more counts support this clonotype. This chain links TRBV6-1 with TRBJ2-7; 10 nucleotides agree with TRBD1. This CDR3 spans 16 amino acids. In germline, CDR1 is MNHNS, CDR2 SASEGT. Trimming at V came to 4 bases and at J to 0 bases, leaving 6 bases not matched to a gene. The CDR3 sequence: CASSASDRGSSYEQYF. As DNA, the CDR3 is TGTGCCAGCAGTGCCTCGGACAGGGGGAGCTCCTACGAGCAGTACTTC.